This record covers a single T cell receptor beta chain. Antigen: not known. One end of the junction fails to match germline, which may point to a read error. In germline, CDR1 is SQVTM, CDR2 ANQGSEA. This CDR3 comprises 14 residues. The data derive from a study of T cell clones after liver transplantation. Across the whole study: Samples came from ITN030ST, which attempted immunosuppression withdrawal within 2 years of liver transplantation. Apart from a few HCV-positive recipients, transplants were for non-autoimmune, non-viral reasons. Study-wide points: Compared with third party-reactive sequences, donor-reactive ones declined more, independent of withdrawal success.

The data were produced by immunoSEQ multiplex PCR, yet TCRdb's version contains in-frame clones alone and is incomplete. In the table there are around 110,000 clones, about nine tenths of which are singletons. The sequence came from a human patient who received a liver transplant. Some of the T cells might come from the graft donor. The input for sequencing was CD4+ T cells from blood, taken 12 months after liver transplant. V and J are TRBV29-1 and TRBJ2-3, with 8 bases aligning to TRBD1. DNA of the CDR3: TGCAGCGTAGCTATGACAGGGGCCGCCGGCGCCGCTTTGTTT. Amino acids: CSVAMTGAAGAALF.